This T cell receptor beta chain was captured in a study of T-cell reconstitution after alpha-beta-depleted transplantation in children (dated by TCRdb to the mid-2010s). In terms of the full investigation: Using TCR repertoire profiling, the study quantitatively followed how T-cell immune reconstitution unfolded in children after TCRalphabeta/CD19-depleted allogeneic hematopoietic cell transplantation.

With regard to this clonotype: Its antigen specificity is not known. Per-nucleotide qualities are absent, and no much larger clonotype sits a single base away.

Libraries were built with PCR. The sample was run on an Illumina HiSeq 2500. TCR library preparation used molecular barcoding, with unique molecular identifiers applied to normalize quantification of the TCRbeta repertoire. TCRdb took the public reads, trimmed them with fastp at Q25, ran MiXCR for clone calling and kept in-frame beta chains. Every CDR3 protein is listed once, alongside the most common genes and DNA of its rows. The sample records about 610,000 distinct CDR3 sequences, 10% to 13% of which are singletons. About 4% of the sample is held by the ten biggest clonotypes. This specimen was PBMCs from the stem cell graft donor, taken from the stem cell graft. This TCR was sampled from a human donor who donated a stem cell graft to a child with acute myeloid leukemia.

The encoded CDR3 is CASRGLGGQETQYF. The DNA sequence follows: TGCGCCAGCAGAGGGTTGGGGGGACAAGAGACCCAGTACTTC. The chain couples TRBV5-1 to TRBJ2-5; tentative D gene TRBD2, with 6 bases matching. The V end loses 5 bases and the J end loses 2 bases, and a stretch of 13 bases separates them. Per the germline V gene, SGHRS is the CDR1 and YFSETQ is the CDR2. The CDR3 spans 14 residues, from the cysteine through the phenylalanine. Solely the CDR3 DNA is kept, with 42 bases framed from the first base.